This T cell receptor (beta chain) is from a study of untreated major depressive disorder (dated by TCRdb to the late 2010s). With regard to the full study: This cross-sectional case-control study compared T cell phenotype and TCR repertoire between antidepressant-free major depressive disorder patients and individually matched non-depressed controls. Sequencing followed up flow-cytometry Vbeta 5.1, Vbeta 11 and Vbeta 22 usage differences observed in the whole cohort. The full study reports these points: In the sequencing data, TRBV25-01 and TRBV02-01 usage was found to follow the flow-cytometry pattern, although statistical significance was not reached. Higher TRBV05-01 (Vbeta 5.1) usage among CD4+ T cells of depressed patients compared with controls was confirmed by sequencing, with p = 0.040 in a one-tailed test. In every sequenced subject, all of the top five TRBV05-01 clones were private clones. For the sequencing comparisons, one-tailed planned tests were applied to only three Vbeta families that had been selected in advance. Strict matching and exclusion criteria produced a comparatively small study sample, limiting generalizability of findings.

The Qiagen DNeasy Blood and Tissue Kit was used to extract total genomic DNA from the purified CD4+ T cells. Following immunoSEQ immunosequencing protocols, the TCRbeta CDR3 region, as defined by IMGT, was amplified and sequenced. Processing in the source paper ran as follows. Preprocessing of raw sequence data for PCR and sequencing error correction was performed by the immunoSEQ service. Data were loaded into the immunoSEQ Analyzer and further analyzed with VDJtools v1.0.7. The paired Wilcoxon signed-rank test was used to test differences between patients and controls. TCRdb stores this immuneACCESS table with in-frame sequences only. Part of the clones is absent; in the studies checked, under half of the shortfall reflects unresolved V genes, and no reason is known for the rest. From that table come the V and J calls and clone size; the DNA was used to work out D and trimming. Within this sample are about 25,000 clones, with roughly nine tenths of them counted one time only. The ten largest clonotypes hold 0.7% to 0.85% of the sample.

Of note for this clone: It has no known antigen specificity. Nothing much larger sits one base from this clone, and base qualities are not available.

Each depressed patient was matched pairwise with a non-depressed control on sex, age, current smoking status and body mass index. Every participant in the study was of European descent. A DSM-IV diagnosis of major depressive disorder and a Hamilton Rating Scale for Depression score of at least 18 were present in all patients. No psychiatric medication, including antidepressants, had been taken by patients for at least 8 weeks before enrollment. Depression severity among patients ranged from moderate to severe. Major medical conditions, Axis I/II comorbidities, regular medication or illicit drug use, and drinking over 100 g alcohol weekly were applied as exclusion criteria for all participants. Approximately 30 ml of peripheral blood was drawn into EDTA tubes from each participant. Magnetic negative selection with the BD IMag Human CD4 T Lymphocyte Enrichment Set was used to purify CD4+ T cells from thawed PBMCs. A purity of 90% to 95% was typically achieved with the CD4+ enrichment method, as confirmed by flow cytometry. TCRbeta sequencing was performed on a subgroup of about 5 case-control pairs selected blind to chemokine receptor expression and flow-cytometric repertoire skewing results. All blood samples were drawn in the morning at 8:00 a.m., and PBMCs were separated by Ficoll-Hypaque gradient centrifugation. PBMCs were gradually cooled to -80 degrees C for cryopreservation and then kept in liquid nitrogen until assay.

V is reduced by 4 bases and J by 6 bases, leaving a spacing of 16 bases between them. Inclusive of the bounding cysteine and phenylalanine, the CDR3 is 14 residues long. Here the CDR3 DNA is all that survives: 42 bases in frame from base 1. CDR1 and CDR2 are read off the germline V gene (reference sequence) as SGHNT and YYREEE. The sequence derives from a woman in her 30s with major depressive disorder. The V and J segments used are TRBV5-4 and TRBJ2-5, with TRBD1 perhaps the D gene, on 6 matching bases. The sequenced sample was CD4+ T cells from PBMCs. The CDR3 has the sequence CASSPTGMGKTQYF. The DNA sequence is given as TGTGCCAGCAGCCCTACAGGGATGGGAAAGACCCAGTACTTC.